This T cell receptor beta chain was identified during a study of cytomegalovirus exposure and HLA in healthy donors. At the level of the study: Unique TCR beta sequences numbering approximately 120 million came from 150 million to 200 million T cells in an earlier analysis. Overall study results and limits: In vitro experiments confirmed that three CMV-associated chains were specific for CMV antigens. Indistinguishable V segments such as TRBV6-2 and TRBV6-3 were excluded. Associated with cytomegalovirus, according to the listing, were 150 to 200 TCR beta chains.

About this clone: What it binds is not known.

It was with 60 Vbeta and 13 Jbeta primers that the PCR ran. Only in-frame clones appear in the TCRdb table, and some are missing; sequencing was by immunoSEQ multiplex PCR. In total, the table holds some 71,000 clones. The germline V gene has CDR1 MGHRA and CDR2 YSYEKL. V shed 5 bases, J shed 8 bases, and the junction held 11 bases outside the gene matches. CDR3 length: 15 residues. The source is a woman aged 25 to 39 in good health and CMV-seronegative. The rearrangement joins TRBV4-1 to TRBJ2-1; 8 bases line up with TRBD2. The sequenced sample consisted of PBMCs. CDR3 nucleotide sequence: TGCGCCAGCAGCTTCCGGACTAGCCCGGGCGATGAGCAGTTCTTC. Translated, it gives CASSFRTSPGDEQFF.